A single sample is the source of the 15 T cell receptor beta chains below, sequenced in a study of T-cell reconstitution after alpha-beta-depleted transplantation in children. Unique molecular identifiers featured in how the TCRbeta library was prepared. TCRdb passed the PCR reads through MiXCR, listing each CDR3 protein once. The repertoire holds roughly 790,000 distinct CDR3 sequences, with about 15% as singletons. Sample: PBMCs, mostly from graft donor cells, taken 360 days after TCRalphabeta/CD19-depleted stem cell transplant. The receptors were gathered from a male patient between 10 and 17 years old who had a stem cell transplant for acute lymphoblastic leukemia, so the T cells may come from the graft donor.

V and J are TRBV4-2 and TRBJ1-4, with 9 bases that match TRBD1. With 0 bases clipped from V and 5 bases from J, the junction kept 4 bases outside the gene matches. The CDR3 has 16 residues. Germline values: CDR1 LGHNA, CDR2 YNFKEQ. The CDR3 nucleotides read TGTGCCAGCAGCCAAGAACGGGACAGGGCGAATGAAAAACTGTTTTTT. Protein product: CASSQERDRANEKLFF.

The chain links TRBV4-1 to TRBJ2-5; D is unresolved. With 3 bases removed from V and 4 bases from J, the gap between germline ends came to 6 bases. This CDR3 region has 12 residues. The germline gives CDR1 MGHRA, CDR2 YSYEKL. The chain's CDR3 is CASSQLRETQYF. The CDR3 nucleotides read TGCGCCAGCAGCCAGTTAAGAGAGACCCAGTACTTC.

This clonotype has just a few counts. The chain employs TRBV29-1 and TRBJ2-3; D is uncertain. CDR1 is SQVTM, CDR2 ANQGSEA, per germline. With 4 bases removed from V and 2 bases from J, the gap between germline ends came to 10 bases. The CDR3 length is 13 residues. The CDR3 sequence is CSVGVRLTDTQYF. The CDR3 bases are TGCAGCGTTGGCGTTAGACTCACAGATACGCAGTATTTT.

This clonotype came up a few times. V is TRBV5-5 and J is TRBJ2-2, with a possible D match to TRBD2 (5 bases). Germline CDR1 reads SGHKS; CDR2 reads YYEKEE (reference sequence). Trimming left V 2 bases short and J 6 bases short, with 11 bases between. This CDR3 spans 14 amino acids. CDR3 sequence reads: CASSLLNSAGELFF. Written as DNA, the CDR3 is TGTGCCAGCAGCTTACTAAATAGCGCCGGGGAGCTGTTTTTT.

The J gene is TRBJ2-7, the V gene TRBV20-1; 7 bases match TRBD1. The CDR3 is 15 amino acids. Unmatched junction bases numbered 11, after V lost 0 bases and J lost 6 bases. CDR1 is DFQATT, CDR2 SNEGSKA, per germline (reference sequence). The CDR3 sequence: CSARDYRQGRGEQYF. The CDR3 region has the DNA TGCAGTGCTAGAGACTACCGACAGGGAAGGGGCGAGCAGTACTTC.

CDR3 sequence: CASSSRLAGGHEQFF. The CDR3 coding sequence is TGCGCCAGCAGCTCCCGACTAGCGGGAGGACATGAGCAGTTCTTC. V and J are TRBV4-3 and TRBJ2-1, with TRBD2 matching 13 bases. The CDR3 is made up of 15 amino acids. Germline values: CDR1 LGHNA, CDR2 YSLEER. With 5 bases clipped from V and 8 bases from J, the junction kept 6 bases outside the gene matches.

This clonotype was seen a handful of times. The chain uses TRBV13 and TRBJ2-1, with D unclear. In germline, CDR1 is PRHDT, CDR2 FYEKMQ (reference sequence). With 0 bases removed from V and 4 bases from J, the gap between germline ends came to 7 bases. The CDR3 is made up of 14 amino acids. The CDR3 loop reads CASSLGSIYNEQFF. The CDR3 region has the DNA TGTGCCAGCAGCTTAGGATCTATTTACAATGAGCAGTTCTTC.

This chain joins TRBV9 and TRBJ1-2; D is uncertain. Deletions cut 3 bases from V and 8 bases from J, with 26 bases between. The CDR3 is made up of 17 amino acids. Looked up from germline, CDR1 is SGDLS and CDR2 is YYNGEE. CDR3 coding DNA: TGTGCCAGCAGCGCCCCTCGGAGCTCCCTCCTCTTGGAGGGCTACACCTTC. Residues: CASSAPRSSLLLEGYTF.

This clonotype was counted between two and nine times. V gene TRBV6-2 or TRBV6-3 combines with J gene TRBJ2-1, with TRBD2 matching 8 bases. CDR1 is MNHEY and CDR2 is SVGEGT in the germline V gene. The CDR3 consists of 15 residues. V lost 6 bases to trimming and J lost 4 bases; unmatched junction nucleotides: 8. CDR3 region: CASSHREGVYNEQFF. The CDR3 bases are TGTGCCAGCAGCCACCGGGAGGGGGTATACAATGAGCAGTTCTTC.

The chain recombines TRBV27 with TRBJ2-3; 14 positions match TRBD2. The V and J ends lost 6 bases and 6 bases, in that order; junction bases with no gene match: 11. Germline assignment: CDR1 MNHEY and CDR2 SMNVEV (reference sequence). This CDR3 is 17 amino acids long. The CDR3 loop reads CASSLEGLAGVVDTQYF. For the CDR3, the DNA is TGTGCCAGCAGCCTTGAGGGACTAGCGGGAGTGGTCGATACGCAGTATTTT.

Ten or more counts support this clonotype. The CDR3 spells CASSIGLAGPYEQYF. The CDR3 bases are TGTGCCAGCAGTATAGGACTAGCGGGTCCTTACGAGCAGTACTTC. The chain is built from TRBV7-3 and TRBJ2-7; 11 bases are shared with TRBD2. V gave up 6 bases and J gave up 4 bases; unmatched junction bases: 8. The CDR3 loop spans 15 amino acids. The V gene's germline CDR1 is SGHTA and CDR2 FQGTGA.

The genes are TRBV4-2 and TRBJ2-2, with D perhaps matching TRBD1 or TRBD2 (5 bases each). The germline V and J ends were trimmed by 4 bases and 5 bases, with 14 bases remaining between them. This CDR3 is 15 amino acids long. Germline V gene lookup returns CDR1 LGHNA and CDR2 YNFKEQ. CDR3 coding DNA: TGTGCCAGCAGCCCGGGGCCCCCGGGTACCGGGGAGCTGTTTTTT. It translates to CASSPGPPGTGELFF.

CDR3 in DNA: TGTGCCACCGGCGGGACAGTGGGTTACAATGAGCAGTTCTTC. This codes for CATGGTVGYNEQFF. The gene calls are TRBV24-1 and TRBJ2-1; maybe TRBD1 (7 bases). The germline gives CDR1 KGHDR, CDR2 SFDVKD. There are 14 residues in the CDR3. Trimming took off 9 bases at V and 4 bases at J, with 15 bases between the two ends.

The chain uses TRBV27 and TRBJ1-3, with 9 bases lining up with TRBD1. CDR3 length: 15 residues. Germline values: CDR1 MNHEY, CDR2 SMNVEV (reference sequence). V shed 6 bases, J shed 4 bases, and the junction held 7 bases outside the gene matches. The CDR3 here is CASRGDRDEGNTIYF. In DNA form, the CDR3 reads TGTGCCAGCAGGGGGGACAGGGATGAAGGAAACACCATATATTTT.

The V and J genes are TRBV10-3 and TRBJ2-4; D gene unclear. V gave up 6 bases and J gave up 0 bases, with 12 bases separating them. Germline CDR1 and CDR2: ENHRY and SYGVKD. The CDR3 covers 15 residues. Here the CDR3 DNA reads TGTGCCATCAGCCCCGTTCCGGTAGCCAAAAACATTCAGTACTTC. It is translated as CAISPVPVAKNIQYF.